This TCR beta chain comes out of a study of spatial heterogeneity in lung cancer. Notes on the study in general: Tumor mutation count correlated with how many alpha and beta TCRs expanded intratumorally. Estimated coverage of tumor T cells was about 7% for alpha and 11% to 15% for beta chains.

All TCR cDNA molecules were individually tagged with a unique molecular identifier. TCRdb fed the 5' RACE reads into MiXCR, producing one record per CDR3 protein. The table shows 4,000 to 5,500 distinct CDR3 sequences, with roughly 8.7% occurring only once. The time point: sample taken at primary tumor resection. The donors were 55 to 85 patients with non-small cell lung cancer that was early-stage and untreated. CDR1 DFQATT and CDR2 SNEGSKA come from the germline V gene (reference sequence). The CDR3 has 13 residues. With 1 base removed from V and 3 bases from J, the gap between germline ends came to 10 bases. Within the sample, this clonotype is medium-sized. What it binds is not known.

The chain has TRBV20-1 and TRBJ2-7; D is unresolved. The sample consisted of lung tumor tissue, taken at surgery. This sequence originates from a female donor with early-stage non-small cell lung cancer. The CDR3 coding sequence is TGCAGTGCTAGAGTTGGGTGGAACTACGAGCAGTACTTC. Protein product: CSARVGWNYEQYF.